This T cell receptor (beta chain) was identified during a study of T-cell memory formation after mild COVID-19 (dated by TCRdb to the early 2020s). With regard to the full study: TCR sequence clusters from the two donors were largely donor specific. In a couple of donors, T-cell clones that expanded and contracted after mild COVID-19 were tracked by sequencing TCRalpha and TCRbeta repertoires over time. Two young, previously healthy adult volunteers, one female and one male, were included in the cohort.

For sequencing, an Illumina NovaSeq 6000 was employed. TCRalpha and TCRbeta cDNA libraries were built by 5'RACE with constant-segment primers, adding sample barcodes and unique molecular identifiers. Trizol reagent was used to extract RNA from every sample. Amplification of the libraries took two PCR steps, and the second step added a second sample barcode plus Illumina TruSeq adapters. Libraries were sequenced on an Illumina NovaSeq with 2 x 150 bp paired-end reads. In the source study's methods: Reads were demultiplexed and collapsed into UMI-guided consensus sequences with migec v1.2.7. With mixcr v2.1.11, UMI consensuses were aligned to TRA and TRB V and J templates and assembled into clonotypes. Clonotypes were classified as expanded or contracted when called significant by both edgeR and NoisET, with noise models trained on biological replicates. edgeR calls used a false discovery rate-adjusted p below 0.01 and a log2 fold-change threshold of 1. As an exploratory analysis of dynamics, max-normalized trajectories of the 1000 most abundant clonotypes were examined by PCA with hierarchical clustering. Separately sequenced CD4+ and CD8+ repertoires were used to assign the CD4 or CD8 phenotype of responding clones. TCRdb reran the public reads through fastp at Q25 and MiXCR, keeping productive beta chains. Identical CDR3 proteins give one entry, which carries the most common genes and DNA. Here the V and J calls rest on TCRdb's processing, not on the authors' analysis. This sample is represented by about 560,000 distinct CDR3 sequences; around 16% of them were singletons. The ten top clones hold roughly 7.8% of the sample.

Per the germline V gene, MNHEY is the CDR1 and SVGAGI is the CDR2. V is clipped by 11 bases and J by 2 bases, and the sequence between their germline boundaries is 23 bases long. From the cysteine through the phenylalanine, the CDR3 covers 16 amino acids. The DNA shown is the 48-base CDR3, in frame from base 1. PBMCs were isolated by Ficoll-Paque density gradient centrifugation. General conclusions and limits of the study: The study covered only a couple of mild cases, and larger cohorts including severe cases with pre-infection samples were considered necessary. Balanced CD4/CD8 phenotypes were observed for clones contracting from day 15 to 85, whereas a bias towards CD4+ was observed for a second wave of clones expanding from day 15 to 37. The detection of some responding clones in pre-infection memory suggests that pre-existing cross-reactive memory T cells joined the SARS-CoV-2 response. Contracting CD4+ clones appeared mostly in the CM and EM memory subsets, whereas CD8+ clones were enriched in EMRA. Whether the second-wave clones peaking on day 37 were SARS-CoV-2 specific was not confirmed.

Note on this clonotype: Its antigen specificity is not known. Base qualities are not provided; no much larger clone lies one nucleotide away.

This receptor was obtained from an adult woman who had mild COVID-19 (a few samples of this study predate the infection). The sample titles of this study are shuffled in the database, so cell type and time point are left out; the donor was told from shared clones. Sequencing used PBMCs or a T cell subset sorted from them (not recorded which). The V and J segments used are TRBV6-5 and TRBJ2-3, with TRBD1 as a weak D call on 6 bases. This receptor has the CDR3 CARPVEQGDATDTQYF. The DNA sequence follows: TGTGCCCGACCGGTGGAACAGGGCGACGCCACAGATACGCAGTATTTT.